The 18 T cell receptor beta chains below were found in one sample sequenced in a study of T cell responses to AZD1222 COVID-19 vaccine (dated by TCRdb to about 2021). Libraries came from the immunoSEQ multiplex PCR assay. Held by TCRdb, this immuneACCESS table contains in-frame sequences only and omits some clones. Under half of the omission traces to an unresolved V gene where checked; the cause of the rest is unknown. The sample table holds about 150,000 clones, of which approximately 80% were seen once. Approximately 4% of the sample lies in the top ten. The time point label, read with the paper, signifies: baseline before first vaccination. The starting material was peripheral blood, obtained on day 0 of AZD1222 vaccination. The source of these receptors is an adult in good health.

In its sample, this clone was seen once. The chain links TRBV28 to TRBJ1-6; D unclear. CDR1 is MDHEN and CDR2 is SYDVKM in the germline V gene. The V end lost 3 bases, the J end lost 0 bases, and 12 bases lay between the germline ends. The CDR3 has 17 amino acids. The CDR3: CASSFYLRSSYNSPLHF. Written as DNA, the CDR3 is TGTGCCAGCAGTTTCTATCTCAGGAGCTCCTATAATTCACCCCTCCACTTT. Based on the CDR3 plus reference TRBV28 and TRBJ1-6, the full variable domain is DVKVTQSSRYLVKRTGEKVFLECVQDMDHENMFWYRQDPGLGLRLIYFSYDVKMKEKGDIPEGYSVSREKKERFSLILESASTNQTSMYLCASSFYLRSSYNSPLHFGNGTRLTVT.

The chain joins TRBV27 to TRBJ1-5; D call uncertain. Germline loops: CDR1 MNHEY, CDR2 SMNVEV (reference sequence). The CDR3 length is 15 residues. The ends were cut back, 6 bases at V and 0 bases at J, with 12 bases in the middle. The CDR3 DNA reads TGTGCCAGCAGCCTTACAGAGAGTAGCAATCAGCCCCAGCATTTT. Encoded protein: CASSLTESSNQPQHF.

V gene TRBV23-1 combines with J gene TRBJ1-4; D is unresolved. TRBV23-1 is labeled an ORF, and its function is uncertain. This CDR3 spans 9 amino acids. Trimming pared 2 bases from V and 11 bases from J, leaving 0 bases between. The CDR3 DNA reads as TGCGCCAGCAGTCAAAAACTGTTTTTT. This translates into CASSQKLFF.

J is TRBJ2-3 and V is TRBV6-5, with D unclear. Germline V CDR1 and CDR2: MNHEY, SVGAGI. V dropped 5 bases and J dropped 5 bases, with 14 bases sitting between them. The CDR3 runs 14 residues. CDR3 coding DNA: TGTGCCAGCAGTAAGCTGGGTTCGGAAGATACGCAGTATTTT. Translated, it gives CASSKLGSEDTQYF.

The rearrangement uses TRBV6-1 and TRBJ2-7; 7 bases align to TRBD1. V was clipped by 2 bases and J by 0 bases; unmatched bases: 4. Germline values: CDR1 MNHNS, CDR2 SASEGT. The CDR3 sequence is 15 residues long. The CDR3 region is CASSEFGTVSYEQYF. The CDR3 DNA is TGTGCCAGCAGTGAATTCGGGACAGTCTCCTACGAGCAGTACTTC.

Worth noting for this clone: The CDR3 carries no conserved terminal phenylalanine or tryptophan, so it likely arises from a read error. The DNA is left out, because the CDR3 cannot be placed on it with certainty; the CDR3 is given as TCRdb lists it. V and J are TRBV9 and TRBJ2-7; the D call of TRBD1 is as the table states it, not checked on the DNA. The CDR3 sequence runs 12 residues, both termini included. Germline loops: CDR1 SGDLS, CDR2 YYNGEE. The CDR3: CASSSSSGTGGI.

The CDR3 spells CASSLSQARRNTEAFF. CDR3 in DNA: TGTGCCAGCAGTTTATCACAGGCAAGACGGAACACTGAAGCTTTCTTT. This sequence joins TRBV28 and TRBJ1-1; D possibly corresponds to TRBD1 (5 bases). The germline gives CDR1 MDHEN, CDR2 SYDVKM. Trimming shortened V by 1 base and J by 1 base, and 13 bases separated the two germline ends. The CDR3 totals 16 residues. The whole variable domain, remainder taken from reference TRBV28 and TRBJ1-1, is DVKVTQSSRYLVKRTGEKVFLECVQDMDHENMFWYRQDPGLGLRLIYFSYDVKMKEKGDIPEGYSVSREKKERFSLILESASTNQTSMYLCASSLSQARRNTEAFFGQGTRLTVV.

The V and J genes are TRBV7-2 and TRBJ2-7, with 7 bases fitting TRBD1. Germline V gene sequence: CDR1 SGHTA, CDR2 FQGNSA. The V segment lost 5 bases and the J segment 5 bases; nucleotides outside the gene matches: 9. The CDR3 loop spans 14 amino acids. The CDR3 DNA sequence: TGTGCCAGCAGCCCCCAGGACAGGACCCACGAGCAGTACTTC. Translation: CASSPQDRTHEQYF.

This clone is a singleton in its sample. The chain combines TRBV6-5 with TRBJ1-3; no firm D call. V gave up 5 bases and J gave up 0 bases, with 8 bases separating them. CDR3 length: 14 residues. Germline CDR1 is MNHEY and CDR2 is SVGAGI. The CDR3, as DNA: TGTGCCAGCAGTATCAGGAGCTCTGGAAACACCATATATTTT. Its translation is CASSIRSSGNTIYF.

V usage is TRBV6-4 and J usage is TRBJ2-3; D is possibly TRBD2 (5 bases). Germline V gene sequence: CDR1 MRHNA, CDR2 SNTAGT. The CDR3 is made up of 18 amino acids. V gave up 8 bases and J gave up 8 bases, with 32 bases separating them. CDR3 coding DNA: TGTGCCAGCCGTCGGCTGGCCAAATTTCCCGCGGGTCCGGGTACGCAGTATTTT. Translation gives CASRRLAKFPAGPGTQYF.

This chain uses TRBV6-5 with TRBJ1-1, with D uncertain. The CDR3 spans 13 residues. Germline CDR1 is MNHEY and CDR2 is SVGAGI. V gave up 8 bases and J gave up 1 base, with 11 bases separating them. The CDR3 spells CASYGPPNTEAFF. The CDR3 DNA is TGTGCCAGCTACGGGCCGCCGAACACTGAAGCTTTCTTT.

V gene TRBV28 combines with J gene TRBJ2-7, with D unclear. The germline gives CDR1 MDHEN, CDR2 SYDVKM. The CDR3 runs to 12 residues. V was shortened by 7 bases and J by 1 base, with 8 bases between the two germline ends. CDR3 DNA sequence: TGTGCCAGCACCGGCAGTTCCTACGAGCAGTACTTC. Translating it yields CASTGSSYEQYF.

The V call is TRBV9, the J call TRBJ1-4; D is unclear. Trimming took off 7 bases at V and 1 base at J, with 20 bases between the two ends. This CDR3 has 17 amino acids. Germline CDR1 and CDR2: SGDLS and YYNGEE. The CDR3 here is CASAPTSGSGTNEKLFF. The CDR3, as DNA: TGTGCCAGCGCGCCAACCTCGGGGTCCGGAACTAATGAAAAACTGTTTTTT. The whole variable domain, remainder taken from reference TRBV9 and TRBJ1-4, is DSGVTQTPKHLITATGQRVTLRCSPRSGDLSVYWYQQSLDQGLQFLIQYYNGEERAKGNILERFSAQQFPDLHSELNLSSLELGDSALYFCASAPTSGSGTNEKLFFGSGTQLSVL.

This chain connects TRBV6-5 to TRBJ1-6; D remains unclear. The germline V gene has CDR1 MNHEY and CDR2 SVGAGI. The germline V and J ends were trimmed by 6 bases and 9 bases, with 15 bases remaining between them. The CDR3 covers 14 residues. CDR3 bases: TGTGCCAGCAGATTACCCCCGGTCGGTTCACCCCTCCACTTT. Protein: CASRLPPVGSPLHF.

V and J are TRBV6-5 and TRBJ1-5; D ambiguous. Germline assignment: CDR1 MNHEY and CDR2 SVGAGI. Trimming shortened V by 8 bases and J by 9 bases, and 17 bases separated the two germline ends. The CDR3 loop spans 13 amino acids. The chain's CDR3 is CASAKKPSGPQHF. CDR3 sequence (DNA): TGTGCCAGCGCGAAGAAGCCTAGTGGGCCCCAGCATTTT.

The CDR3 DNA sequence: TGTGCCACCAGCTCGGGGGGGACAGGGGGCAATCAGCCCCAGCATTTT. Protein sequence: CATSSGGTGGNQPQHF. This rearrangement joins TRBV15 to TRBJ1-5, with 10 nucleotides matching TRBD1. This CDR3 has 16 residues. Germline lookup yields CDR1 LNHNV and CDR2 YYDKDF (reference sequence). The V gene end was trimmed by 5 bases and the J gene end by 2 bases; junction bases not matched to a gene: 6.

The V gene is TRBV28, the J gene TRBJ1-1; weak D call: TRBD1 (5 bases). The CDR3 totals 14 residues. Germline V gene data show CDR1 as MDHEN and CDR2 as SYDVKM. Deletions cut 2 bases from V and 1 base from J, with 8 bases between. The CDR3 DNA reads TGTGCCAGCAGTTTACACGACAGGAACACTGAAGCTTTCTTT. The encoded protein is CASSLHDRNTEAFF.

The V and J genes are TRBV3-1 (or the pseudogene TRBV3-2) and TRBJ2-3, with 8 bases matching TRBD2. Trimming removed 3 bases from V and 5 bases from J; junction bases left unmatched: 10. CDR1 is LGHDT, CDR2 YNNKEL, per germline (reference sequence). This CDR3 contains 16 residues. CDR3 sequence (DNA): TGTGCCAGCAGCCACGGGGTGGGCGGGGGGCAAGATACGCAGTATTTT. This translates into CASSHGVGGGQDTQYF.